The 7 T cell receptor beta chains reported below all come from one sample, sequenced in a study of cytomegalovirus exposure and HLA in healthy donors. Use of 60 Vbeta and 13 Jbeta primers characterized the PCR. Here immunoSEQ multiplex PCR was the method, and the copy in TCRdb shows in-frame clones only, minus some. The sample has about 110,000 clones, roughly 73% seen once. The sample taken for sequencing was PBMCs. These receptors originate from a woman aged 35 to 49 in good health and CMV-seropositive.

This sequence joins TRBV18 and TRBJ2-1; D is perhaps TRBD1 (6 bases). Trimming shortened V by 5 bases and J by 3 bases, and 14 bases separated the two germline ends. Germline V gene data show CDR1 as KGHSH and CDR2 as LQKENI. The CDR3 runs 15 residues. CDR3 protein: CASSGQGSHYNEQFF. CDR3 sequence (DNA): TGTGCCAGCTCAGGTCAGGGGTCCCACTACAATGAGCAGTTCTTC.

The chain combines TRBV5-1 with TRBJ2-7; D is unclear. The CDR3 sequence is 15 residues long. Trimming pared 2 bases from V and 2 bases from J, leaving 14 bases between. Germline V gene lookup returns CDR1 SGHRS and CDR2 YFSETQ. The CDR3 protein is CASSLSPSSPYEQYF. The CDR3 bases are TGCGCCAGCAGCTTATCCCCCTCCAGTCCCTACGAGCAGTACTTC.

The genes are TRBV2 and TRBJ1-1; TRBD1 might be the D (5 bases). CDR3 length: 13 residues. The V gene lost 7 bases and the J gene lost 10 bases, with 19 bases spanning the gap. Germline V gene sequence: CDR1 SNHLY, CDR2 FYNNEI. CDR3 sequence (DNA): TGTGCCAGCACCCCGCAGGATGGGGCCGGAGCTTTCTTT. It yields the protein CASTPQDGAGAFF.

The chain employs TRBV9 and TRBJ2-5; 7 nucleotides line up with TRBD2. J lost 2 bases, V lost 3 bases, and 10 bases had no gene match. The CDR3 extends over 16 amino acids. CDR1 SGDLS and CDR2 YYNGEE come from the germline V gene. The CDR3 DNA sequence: TGTGCCAGCAGCGCCACCAGAGCGGGGCATCAAGAGACCCAGTACTTC. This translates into CASSATRAGHQETQYF.

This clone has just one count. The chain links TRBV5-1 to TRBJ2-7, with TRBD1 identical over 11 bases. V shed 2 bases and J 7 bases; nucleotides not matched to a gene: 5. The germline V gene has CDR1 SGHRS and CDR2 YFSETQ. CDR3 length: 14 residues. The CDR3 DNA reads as TGCGCCAGCAGCTTTGGACAGGGGGCAGGGGAGCAGTACTTC. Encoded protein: CASSFGQGAGEQYF.

The CDR3 sequence is CASLRGAEAFF. CDR3 nucleotide sequence: TGTGCCAGCCTACGGGGGGCTGAAGCTTTCTTT. The chain combines TRBV2 with TRBJ1-1; TRBD1 is a possible D gene (5 bases). CDR3 size: 11 residues. CDR1 and CDR2 from the germline V gene are SNHLY and FYNNEI. Trimming took off 8 bases at V and 6 bases at J, with 10 bases between the two ends.

Here the CDR3 reads CASSTPDRGSYEQYF. The CDR3, as DNA: TGCGCCAGCAGCACCCCGGACAGGGGGTCCTACGAGCAGTACTTC. The rearrangement links TRBV5-1 to TRBJ2-7, with TRBD1 matching over 10 bases. Trimming removed 4 bases from V and 1 base from J; junction bases left unmatched: 5. CDR3 length: 15 amino acids. Germline CDR1 and CDR2: SGHRS and YFSETQ.